This T cell receptor (beta chain) was identified in a study of blood T cell repertoires in COVID-19. Study-level information: COVID-19 samples, acute and convalescent, were from the United States, Italy and Spain. The cDNA or gDNA used as material had been derived from T cells, B-cell-depleted T cells, or PBMCs.

Per the original data handling: How many nucleated cells were present was estimated from reference gene primer amplification. The repertoire was sequenced with immunoSEQ multiplex PCR; TCRdb's copy has only in-frame clones and lacks some. That table gives V, J and clone size, and the DNA gave D and trimming. The sample records about 240,000 clones, roughly nine tenths being singletons. The source material was peripheral blood. The sequence derives from a man between 60 and 70 years old who had recovered from COVID-19.

The chain's CDR3 is CAAETVGAGANVLTF. In DNA form, the CDR3 reads TGTGCAGCAGAAACAGTGGGCGCTGGGGCCAACGTCCTGACTTTC. The rearrangement links TRBV7-2 to TRBJ2-6; D is unclear. The CDR3 is 15 residues long. CDR1 is SGHTA and CDR2 is FQGNSA in the germline V gene.